The 8 T cell receptor beta chains below come from one sample, sequenced in a study of T cells in Graves' hyperthyroidism and ophthalmopathy. Amplified regions were TCR beta CDR3 sequences from RNA transcripts. The TCR CDR3 was amplified in a first-round RT-PCR using the HTBI primer set. One entry per CDR3 protein, called by TCRdb with MiXCR from the multiplex PCR reads. The sample shows under 800,000 distinct CDR3 sequences, 14% of them seen only once. Specimen: blood. These receptors were collected from a woman aged 18-29 years with Graves' hyperthyroidism.

This clonotype was detected a few times. The rearrangement links TRBV4-1 to TRBJ2-1; D gene ambiguous. CDR1 and CDR2 from the germline V gene are MGHRA and YSYEKL. The germline V and J ends were trimmed by 2 bases and 0 bases, with 5 bases remaining between them. The CDR3 totals 14 residues. CDR3 bases: TGCGCCAGCAGCCAAAGCGCCTCCTACAATGAGCAGTTCTTC. Amino acid sequence: CASSQSASYNEQFF.

This clonotype turned up a few times. The J gene is TRBJ1-4, the V gene TRBV7-9; D unresolved. V dropped 5 bases and J dropped 2 bases, with 9 bases sitting between them. This CDR3 comprises 14 residues. CDR1 is SEHNR, CDR2 FQNEAQ, per germline (reference sequence). The CDR3: CASSPAWTNEKLFF. The CDR3 nucleotides read TGTGCCAGCAGCCCTGCGTGGACTAATGAAAAACTGTTTTTT.

The V call is TRBV7-9, the J call TRBJ1-6, with no clear D. This CDR3 is built from 13 residues. Per germline, CDR1 SEHNR and CDR2 FQNEAQ (reference sequence). V was cut by 3 bases and J by 9 bases, with 9 bases left in between. The CDR3 bases are TGTGCCAGCAGCTTGTCGGGCGGTTCACCCCTCCACTTT. As protein: CASSLSGGSPLHF.

V gene TRBV5-1 combines with J gene TRBJ2-1; D possibly corresponds to TRBD2 (6 bases). In germline, CDR1 is SGHRS, CDR2 YFSETQ. The CDR3 loop spans 14 amino acids. The V gene lost 4 bases and the J gene lost 5 bases, with 13 bases spanning the gap. The CDR3 loop reads CASSIGLPNNEQFF. As DNA, the CDR3 is TGCGCCAGCAGCATAGGACTACCGAACAATGAGCAGTTCTTC.

The V call is TRBV6-1, the J call TRBJ2-7; a possible D gene is TRBD1 (5 bases). V was shortened by 2 bases and J by 7 bases, with 12 bases between the two germline ends. This CDR3 is 13 amino acids long. The germline V gene encodes CDR1 MNHNS and CDR2 SASEGT. The CDR3 DNA is TGTGCCAGCAGTGAACAACAGGTCCGGGAGCAGTACTTC. Translation gives CASSEQQVREQYF.

This clonotype was picked up many times. The chain joins TRBV7-9 to TRBJ2-1; 13 nucleotides line up with TRBD2. Germline V gene sequence: CDR1 SEHNR, CDR2 FQNEAQ (reference sequence). The CDR3 runs to 21 residues. J was trimmed by 4 bases and V by 5 bases; bases with no gene match: 20. Here the CDR3 reads CASSQTPGLAGSGGSYNEQFF. The CDR3 DNA reads as TGTGCCAGCAGCCAAACACCGGGACTAGCGGGATCAGGGGGGTCGTACAATGAGCAGTTCTTC.

This clonotype was seen ten or more times. The gene calls are TRBV2 and TRBJ2-5, with TRBD1 identical over 7 bases. Germline-derived CDR1 and CDR2 are SNHLY and FYNNEI. CDR3 length: 13 residues. Germline trimming cut 6 bases from V and 3 bases from J; bases unmatched to any gene: 4. CDR3 amino acids: CASSRDSEETQYF. CDR3 nucleotide sequence: TGTGCCAGCAGCCGGGACAGTGAAGAGACCCAGTACTTC. Full variable domain (outside the CDR3, taken from reference TRBV2 and TRBJ2-5): EPEVTQTPSHQVTQMGQEVILRCVPISNHLYFYWYRQILGQKVEFLVSFYNNEISEKSEIFDDQFSVERPDGSNFTLKIRSTKLEDSAMYFCASSRDSEETQYFGPGTRLLVL.

This clonotype was seen only a few times. V is TRBV29-1 and J is TRBJ1-2; the match to TRBD1 covers 7 bases. The CDR3 runs to 13 residues. Trimming removed 4 bases from V and 4 bases from J; junction bases left unmatched: 6. Germline lookup yields CDR1 SQVTM and CDR2 ANQGSEA. The CDR3 nucleotides are TGCAGCGTTGTCCGACAGGGTGGCTATGGCTACACCTTC. Its translation is CSVVRQGGYGYTF.